The 3 T cell receptor beta chains listed next were all sequenced from one sample in a study of OX40 agonist ivuxolimab in advanced cancers. This table comes from immunoSEQ multiplex PCR, and its TCRdb copy is limited to in-frame clones, with some not included. The table records about 20,000 clones, approximately 87% of them present only once. The input for sequencing was CD4+ or CD8+ T cells sorted from blood, taken in a trial of the OX40 agonist ivuxolimab. All receptors come from an adult with an advanced solid tumor such as melanoma, head and neck, liver or kidney cancer.

This clone was detected only once. J is TRBJ2-2 and V is TRBV5-4, with a tentative D call TRBD1 (6 bases). The V and J ends lost 1 base and 5 bases respectively, with 12 bases between them. Germline assignment: CDR1 SGHNT and CDR2 YYREEE (reference sequence). CDR3 length: 15 residues. CDR3 sequence (DNA): TGTGCCAGCAGCTTGACCAGGGGCGCAACCGGGGAGCTGTTTTTT. Translating gives CASSLTRGATGELFF.

The V gene is TRBV5-8, the J gene TRBJ2-7; D tentatively reads TRBD1 or TRBD2 (5 bases each). Trimming removed 0 bases from V and 2 bases from J, with 9 bases in between. There are 14 residues in the CDR3. Per germline, CDR1 SGHTS and CDR2 YDEGEE. This CDR3 is CASSLGDGTYEQYF. The CDR3 DNA reads as TGTGCCAGCAGCTTGGGGGACGGTACCTACGAGCAGTACTTC.

This chain joins TRBV5-1 and TRBJ2-7; 14 bases are shared with TRBD2. This CDR3 has 15 residues. V lost 4 bases, J lost 6 bases, and 6 bases stayed unmatched. The germline V gene has CDR1 SGHRS and CDR2 YFSETQ. DNA of the CDR3: TGCGCCAGCAGCATGACTAGCGGGAGGGCGCGCGAGCAGTACTTC. This gives the protein CASSMTSGRAREQYF.